Listed here are 3 T cell receptor beta chains from one sample, sequenced in a study of vaccination and CD4 T cells after COVID-19. The Oncomine TCR Beta short-read assay was applied to DNA of cultured CD4+ T cells. TCRdb processed the PCR reads anew with MiXCR; each CDR3 protein has one entry. The data show under 20,000 distinct CDR3 sequences, roughly 46% seen once. Their cognate antigens are unknown. Treatment given: approximately 11-day PBMC culture with coronavirus spike peptide pools or control peptides (ViraFEST assay). Sequenced here: CD4+ T cells from blood, cultured in vitro, sampled after SARS-CoV-2 vaccination. The receptors were gathered from a human donor who had recovered from COVID-19.

The chain employs TRBV12-3 or TRBV12-4 and TRBJ2-5; D is uncertain. The CDR3 contains 12 residues. V was trimmed by 3 bases and J by 5 bases, leaving 7 bases between them. CDR3 in amino acids: CASSLRRETQYF. CDR3 nucleotide sequence: TGTGCCAGCAGTTTGCGTCGGGAGACCCAGTACTTC.

This clonotype has only a few counts. The chain uses TRBV27 and TRBJ2-7; 9 nucleotides align to TRBD1. Germline V gene lookup returns CDR1 MNHEY and CDR2 SMNVEV (reference sequence). The trim removed 1 base at V and 6 bases at J, leaving 7 bases unmatched. This CDR3 comprises 15 residues. The DNA of the CDR3 is TGTGCCAGCAGTTTATTGGGGGACAGGGTTATCGAGCAGTACTTC. Protein product: CASSLLGDRVIEQYF.

The chain has TRBV6-2 or TRBV6-3 and TRBJ2-2; perhaps D is TRBD1 or TRBD2 (6 bases each). In germline, CDR1 is MNHEY, CDR2 SVGEGT. This CDR3 has 15 residues. V lost 7 bases and J lost 3, with 15 bases in between. CDR3 coding DNA: TGTGCCAGCATTAGGGGGGTCCGGGACACCGGGGAGCTGTTTTTT. It is translated as CASIRGVRDTGELFF.